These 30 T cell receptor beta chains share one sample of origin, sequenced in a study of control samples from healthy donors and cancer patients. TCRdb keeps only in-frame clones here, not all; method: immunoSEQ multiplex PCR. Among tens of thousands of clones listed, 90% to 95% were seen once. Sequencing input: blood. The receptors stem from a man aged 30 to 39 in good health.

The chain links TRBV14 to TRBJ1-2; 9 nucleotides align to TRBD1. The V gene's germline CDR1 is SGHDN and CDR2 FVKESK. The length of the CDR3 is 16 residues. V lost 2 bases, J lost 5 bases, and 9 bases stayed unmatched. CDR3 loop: CASSQSYRGLLYGYTF. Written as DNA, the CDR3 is TGTGCCAGCAGCCAATCGTACAGGGGGCTCTTGTATGGCTACACCTTC.

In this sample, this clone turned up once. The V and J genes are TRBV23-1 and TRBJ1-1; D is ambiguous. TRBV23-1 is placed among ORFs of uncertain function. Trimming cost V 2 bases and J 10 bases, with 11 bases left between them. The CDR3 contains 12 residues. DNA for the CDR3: TGCGCCAGCAGTCAAGTAGGCACGGGAGCTTTCTTT. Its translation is CASSQVGTGAFF.

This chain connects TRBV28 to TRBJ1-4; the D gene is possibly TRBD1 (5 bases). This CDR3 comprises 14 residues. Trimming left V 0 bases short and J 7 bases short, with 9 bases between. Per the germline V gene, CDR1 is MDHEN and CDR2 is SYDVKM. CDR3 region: CASSLWGGGEKLFF. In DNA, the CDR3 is TGTGCCAGCAGTTTATGGGGGGGAGGTGAAAAACTGTTTTTT.

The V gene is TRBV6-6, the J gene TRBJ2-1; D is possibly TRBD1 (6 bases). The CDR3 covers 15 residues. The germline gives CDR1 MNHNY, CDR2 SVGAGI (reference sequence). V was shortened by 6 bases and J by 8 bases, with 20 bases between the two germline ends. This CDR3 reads CASSYRVGVADEQFF. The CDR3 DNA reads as TGTGCCAGCAGCTACAGGGTGGGGGTAGCCGATGAGCAGTTCTTC.

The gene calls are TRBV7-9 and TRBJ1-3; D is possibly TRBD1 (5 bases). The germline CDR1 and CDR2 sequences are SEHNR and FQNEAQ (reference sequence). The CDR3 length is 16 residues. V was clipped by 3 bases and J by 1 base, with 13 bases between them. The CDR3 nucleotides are TGTGCCAGCAGCTTGACAGAAGTGGAGTCTGGAAACACCATATATTTT. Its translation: CASSLTEVESGNTIYF.

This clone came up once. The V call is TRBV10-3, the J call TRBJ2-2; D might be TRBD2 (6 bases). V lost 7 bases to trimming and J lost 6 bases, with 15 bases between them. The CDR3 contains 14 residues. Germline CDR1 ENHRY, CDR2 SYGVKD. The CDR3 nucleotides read TGTGCCATCACCGACCGGGAGCAGGCCGGGGAGCTGTTTTTT. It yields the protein CAITDREQAGELFF.

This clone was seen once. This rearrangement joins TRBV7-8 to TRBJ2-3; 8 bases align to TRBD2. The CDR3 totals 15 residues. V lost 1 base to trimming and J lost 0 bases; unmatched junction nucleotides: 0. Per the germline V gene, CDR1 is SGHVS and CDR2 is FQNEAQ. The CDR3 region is CASSLERGSTDTQYF. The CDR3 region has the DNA TGTGCCAGCAGCTTAGAGCGGGGGAGCACAGATACGCAGTATTTT. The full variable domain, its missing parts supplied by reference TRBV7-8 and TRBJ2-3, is GAGVSQSPRYKVAKRGQDVALRCDPISGHVSLFWYQQALGQGPEFLTYFQNEAQLDKSGLPSDRFFAERPEGSVSTLKIQRTQQEDSAVYLCASSLERGSTDTQYFGPGTRLTVL.

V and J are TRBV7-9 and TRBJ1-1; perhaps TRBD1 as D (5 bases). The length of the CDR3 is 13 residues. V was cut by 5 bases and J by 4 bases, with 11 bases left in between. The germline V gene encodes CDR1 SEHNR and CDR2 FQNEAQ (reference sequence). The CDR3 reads CASSRSGGTEAFF. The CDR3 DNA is TGTGCCAGCAGCCGGTCCGGGGGCACTGAAGCTTTCTTT.

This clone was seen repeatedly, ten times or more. As DNA, the CDR3 is TGTGCCTGGAGTGGGACAGGGGGATCTAGCAATCAGCCCCAGCATTTT. Translation gives CAWSGTGGSSNQPQHF. The chain has TRBV30 and TRBJ1-5; 10 positions agree with TRBD1. The CDR3 is made up of 16 amino acids. With 1 base clipped from V and 0 bases from J, the junction kept 3 bases outside the gene matches. Germline assignment: CDR1 GTSNPN and CDR2 SVGIG (reference sequence).

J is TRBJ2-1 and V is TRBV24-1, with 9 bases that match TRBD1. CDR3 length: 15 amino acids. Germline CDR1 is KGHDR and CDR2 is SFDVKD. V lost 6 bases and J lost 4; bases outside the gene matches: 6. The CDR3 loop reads CATSNTGQGYNEQFF. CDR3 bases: TGTGCCACCAGTAACACGGGACAGGGATACAATGAGCAGTTCTTC.

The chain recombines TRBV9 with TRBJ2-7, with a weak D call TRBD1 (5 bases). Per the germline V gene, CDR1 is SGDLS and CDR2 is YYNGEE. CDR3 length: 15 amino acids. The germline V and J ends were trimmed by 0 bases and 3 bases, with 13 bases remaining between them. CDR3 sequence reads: CASSVADQGRYEQYF. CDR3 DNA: TGTGCCAGCAGCGTAGCGGACCAGGGCCGCTACGAGCAGTACTTC. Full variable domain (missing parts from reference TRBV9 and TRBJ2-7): DSGVTQTPKHLITATGQRVTLRCSPRSGDLSVYWYQQSLDQGLQFLIQYYNGEERAKGNILERFSAQQFPDLHSELNLSSLELGDSALYFCASSVADQGRYEQYFGPGTRLTVT.

CDR3: CSGGQGVGGFTDTQYF. CDR3 nucleotide sequence: TGCAGCGGGGGACAGGGCGTAGGGGGGTTCACAGATACGCAGTATTTT. The gene calls are TRBV29-1 and TRBJ2-3, with TRBD1 matching 9 bases. This CDR3 has 16 residues. Unmatched junction bases numbered 13, after V lost 7 bases and J lost 2 bases. Per the germline V gene, CDR1 is SQVTM and CDR2 is ANQGSEA.

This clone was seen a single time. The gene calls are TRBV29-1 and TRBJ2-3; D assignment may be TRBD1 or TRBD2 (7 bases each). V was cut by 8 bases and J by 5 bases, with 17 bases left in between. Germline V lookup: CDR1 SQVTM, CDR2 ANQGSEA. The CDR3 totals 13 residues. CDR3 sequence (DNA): TGCAGCCCAGGGGGGGGCGCCGGAGATACGCAGTATTTT. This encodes CSPGGGAGDTQYF.

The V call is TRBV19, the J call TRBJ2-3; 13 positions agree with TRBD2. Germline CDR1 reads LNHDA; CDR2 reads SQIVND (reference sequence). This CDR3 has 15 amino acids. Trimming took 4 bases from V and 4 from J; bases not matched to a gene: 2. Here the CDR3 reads CASSRTSGSADTQYF. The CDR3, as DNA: TGTGCCAGTAGTAGGACTAGCGGGAGCGCAGATACGCAGTATTTT.

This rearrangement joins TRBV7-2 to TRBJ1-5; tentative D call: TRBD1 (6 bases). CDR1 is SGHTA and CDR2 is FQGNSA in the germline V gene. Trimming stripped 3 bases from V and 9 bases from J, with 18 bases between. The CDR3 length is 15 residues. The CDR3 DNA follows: TGTGCCAGCAGCTTGGGTACAGGGACCTCGACGCCCCAGCATTTT. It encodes CASSLGTGTSTPQHF.

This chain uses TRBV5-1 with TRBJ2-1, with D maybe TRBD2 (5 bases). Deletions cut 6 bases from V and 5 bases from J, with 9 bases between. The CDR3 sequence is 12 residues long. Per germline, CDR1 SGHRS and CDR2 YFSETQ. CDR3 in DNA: TGCGCCAGCAACACGGGGAACAATGAGCAGTTCTTC. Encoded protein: CASNTGNNEQFF.

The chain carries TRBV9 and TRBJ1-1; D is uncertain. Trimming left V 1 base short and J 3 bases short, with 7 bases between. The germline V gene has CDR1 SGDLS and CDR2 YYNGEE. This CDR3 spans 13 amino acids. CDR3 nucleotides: TGTGCCAGCAGCGTAAGTTGGGACACTGAAGCTTTCTTT. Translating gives CASSVSWDTEAFF.

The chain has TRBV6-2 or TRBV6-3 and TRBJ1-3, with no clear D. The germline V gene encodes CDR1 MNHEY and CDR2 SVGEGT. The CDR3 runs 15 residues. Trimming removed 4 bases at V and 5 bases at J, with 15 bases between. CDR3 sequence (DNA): TGTGCCAGCAGTTCTCCGGACTGGGCTAGAAACACCATATATTTT. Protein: CASSSPDWARNTIYF.

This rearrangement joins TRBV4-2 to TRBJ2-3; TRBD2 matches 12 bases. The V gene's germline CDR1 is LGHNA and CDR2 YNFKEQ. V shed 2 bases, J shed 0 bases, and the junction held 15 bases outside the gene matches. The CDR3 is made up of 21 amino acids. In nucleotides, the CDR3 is TGTGCCAGCAGCCAACGAACTAGCGGGGGGCCGTTTTCCTCTAGCACAGATACGCAGTATTTT. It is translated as CASSQRTSGGPFSSSTDTQYF.

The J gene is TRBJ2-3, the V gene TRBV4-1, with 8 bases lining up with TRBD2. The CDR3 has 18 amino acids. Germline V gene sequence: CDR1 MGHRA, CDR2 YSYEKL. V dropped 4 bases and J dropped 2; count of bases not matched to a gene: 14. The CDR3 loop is CASSRSPGVAGPTDTQYF. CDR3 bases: TGCGCCAGCAGCCGATCCCCCGGGGTAGCGGGGCCCACAGATACGCAGTATTTT.

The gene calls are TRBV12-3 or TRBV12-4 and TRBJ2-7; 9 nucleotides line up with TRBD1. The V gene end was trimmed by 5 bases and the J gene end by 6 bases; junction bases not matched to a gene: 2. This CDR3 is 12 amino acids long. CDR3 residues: CASSPGQGEQYF. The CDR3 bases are TGTGCCAGCAGTCCGGGACAGGGCGAGCAGTACTTC.

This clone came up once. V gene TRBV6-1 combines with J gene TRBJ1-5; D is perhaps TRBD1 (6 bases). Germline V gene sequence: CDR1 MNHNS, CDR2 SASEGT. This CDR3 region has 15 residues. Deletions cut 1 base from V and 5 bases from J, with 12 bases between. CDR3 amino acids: CASSEEAQGYQPQHF. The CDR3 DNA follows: TGTGCCAGCAGTGAAGAGGCACAGGGTTATCAGCCCCAGCATTTT.

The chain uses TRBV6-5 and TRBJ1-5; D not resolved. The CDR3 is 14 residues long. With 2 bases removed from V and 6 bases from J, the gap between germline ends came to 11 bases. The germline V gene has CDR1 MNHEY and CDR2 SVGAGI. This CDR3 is CASSYLGRSQPQHF. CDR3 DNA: TGTGCCAGCAGTTACCTAGGAAGGAGTCAGCCCCAGCATTTT.

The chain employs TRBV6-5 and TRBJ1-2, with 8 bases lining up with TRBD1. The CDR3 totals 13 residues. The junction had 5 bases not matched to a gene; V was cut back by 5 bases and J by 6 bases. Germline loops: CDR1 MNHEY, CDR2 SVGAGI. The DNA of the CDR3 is TGTGCCAGCAGTCCCCGGACAGGGCATGGCTACACCTTC. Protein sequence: CASSPRTGHGYTF.

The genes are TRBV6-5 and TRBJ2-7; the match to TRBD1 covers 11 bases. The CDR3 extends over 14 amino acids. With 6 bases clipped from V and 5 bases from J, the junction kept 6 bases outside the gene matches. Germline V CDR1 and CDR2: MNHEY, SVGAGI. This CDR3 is CASRLGQGANEQYF. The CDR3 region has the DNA TGTGCCAGCAGACTAGGACAGGGGGCCAACGAGCAGTACTTC.

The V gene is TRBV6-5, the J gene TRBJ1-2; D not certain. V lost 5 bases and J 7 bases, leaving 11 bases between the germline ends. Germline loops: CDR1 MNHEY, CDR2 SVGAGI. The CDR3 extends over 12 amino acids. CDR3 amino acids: CASSPQRSGYTF. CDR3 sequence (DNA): TGTGCCAGCAGTCCTCAGCGCAGTGGCTACACCTTC.

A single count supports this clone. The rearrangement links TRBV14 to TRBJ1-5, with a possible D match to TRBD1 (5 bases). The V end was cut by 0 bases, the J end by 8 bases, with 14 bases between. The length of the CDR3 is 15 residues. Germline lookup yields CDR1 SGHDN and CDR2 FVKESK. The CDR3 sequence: CASSQDERGLKPQHF. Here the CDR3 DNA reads TGTGCCAGCAGCCAAGACGAGAGGGGCCTAAAGCCCCAGCATTTT.

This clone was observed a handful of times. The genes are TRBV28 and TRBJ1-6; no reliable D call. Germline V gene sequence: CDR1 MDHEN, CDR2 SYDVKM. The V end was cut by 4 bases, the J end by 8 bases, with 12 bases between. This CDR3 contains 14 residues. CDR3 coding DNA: TGTGCCAGCAGTTCAGGCAGATGGGATTCACCCCTCCACTTT. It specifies CASSSGRWDSPLHF.

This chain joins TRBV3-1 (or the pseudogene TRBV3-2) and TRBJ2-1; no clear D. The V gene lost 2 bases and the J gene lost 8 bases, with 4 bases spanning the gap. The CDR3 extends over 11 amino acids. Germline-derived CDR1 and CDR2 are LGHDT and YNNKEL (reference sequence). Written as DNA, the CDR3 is TGTGCCAGCAGCCAAACGGATGAGCAGTTCTTC. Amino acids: CASSQTDEQFF.

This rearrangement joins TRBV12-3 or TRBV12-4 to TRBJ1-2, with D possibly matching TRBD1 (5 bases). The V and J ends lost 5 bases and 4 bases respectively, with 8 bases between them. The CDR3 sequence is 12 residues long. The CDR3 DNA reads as TGTGCCAGCAGTCTGACAGTCTATGGCTACACCTTC. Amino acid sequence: CASSLTVYGYTF.